This T cell receptor beta chain was identified in a study of CD8+CD57+ T cells in acquired aplastic anemia. Overall study context: Around 11 million reads, on average, were obtained for CD4+ cells from healthy donors. General observations from the study: Between patients and controls, 25 to 30 CD8+ CDR3 sequences were found in common.

CDR3 length: 15 residues. Trimming left V 1 base short and J 2 bases short, with 10 bases between. Germline CDR1 is SGHTS and CDR2 is YDEGEE. With respect to this clonotype: What it recognizes is unknown.

CDR3 and TCR beta VDJ profiling relied on a genomic DNA template. TCRdb analysed the reads with MiXCR anew, one entry per CDR3 protein. Of 150,000 to 200,000 distinct CDR3 sequences in the sample, 60% to 70% were seen once. This TCR was sampled from a human donor in good health. Input material: sorted CD4+, CD8+, or CD8+CD57+ T cells (not recorded which) from PBMCs. The chain uses TRBV5-8 and TRBJ1-5, with a weak D call TRBD1 (5 bases). CDR3 sequence reads: CASSLRLGGNQPQHF. CDR3 coding DNA: TGTGCCAGCAGCTTGCGTCTAGGGGGCAATCAGCCCCAGCATTTT. Full variable domain (rest looked up from reference TRBV5-8 and TRBJ1-5): EAGVTQSPTHLIKTRGQQATLRCSPISGHTSVYWYQQALGLGLQFLLWYDEGEERNRGNFPPRFSGRQFPNYSSELNVNALELEDSALYLCASSLRLGGNQPQHFGDGTRLSIL.